A single sample is the source of the 29 T cell receptor beta chains below, sequenced in a study of T cell responses to AZD1222 COVID-19 vaccine. Method: immunoSEQ multiplex PCR; TCRdb's copy keeps in-frame clones and lacks some. The data contain 99,000 or so clones, 89% of them seen just once; the ten biggest clones take up 35% to 50%. Sequencing was performed on peripheral blood, taken 28 days after the second AZD1222 dose. These receptors came from an adult who received the AZD1222 COVID-19 vaccine.

V and J are TRBV18 and TRBJ2-3; D is uncertain. Per the germline V gene, CDR1 is KGHSH and CDR2 is LQKENI. The CDR3 extends over 15 amino acids. V lost 3 bases to trimming and J lost 2 bases, with 12 bases between them. For the CDR3, the DNA is TGTGCCAGCTCACCTTCAACCTACTACACAGATACGCAGTATTTT. It codes for CASSPSTYYTDTQYF.

This clone was observed a handful of times. This chain uses TRBV28 with TRBJ1-5; no clear D gene. Germline V gene data show CDR1 as MDHEN and CDR2 as SYDVKM. CDR3 length equals 15 residues. Trimming removed 5 bases at V and 0 bases at J, with 11 bases between. In nucleotides, the CDR3 is TGTGCCAGCAGTGCGGGGTTCTATAGCAATCAGCCCCAGCATTTT. Its protein is CASSAGFYSNQPQHF.

CDR3 sequence: CATSDSGHSGNTIYF. CDR3 DNA sequence: TGTGCCACCAGTGATTCCGGGCACTCTGGAAACACCATATATTTT. This rearrangement joins TRBV24-1 to TRBJ1-3; unclear D gene. Germline CDR1 is KGHDR and CDR2 is SFDVKD. The V end was cut by 2 bases, the J end by 0 bases, with 7 bases between. The CDR3 runs to 15 residues.

The rearrangement uses TRBV5-4 and TRBJ2-7, with D uncertain. The CDR3 totals 12 residues. CDR1 is SGHNT and CDR2 is YYREEE in the germline V gene (reference sequence). Trimming removed 5 bases from V and 2 bases from J, with 8 bases in between. The CDR3 nucleotides read TGTGCCAGCAGATTCGATGCCTACGAGCAGTACTTC. Translation gives CASRFDAYEQYF.

The chain links TRBV24-1 to TRBJ2-7; 11 bases line up with TRBD2. Germline V lookup: CDR1 KGHDR, CDR2 SFDVKD. There are 17 residues in the CDR3. V was pared by 4 bases and J by 7 bases, with 14 bases of the junction left unmatched. This CDR3 reads CATSDSRLAGRPREQYF. The DNA for the CDR3 is TGTGCCACCAGTGACTCCAGACTAGCGGGACGCCCTAGAGAGCAGTACTTC.

The chain is built from TRBV7-3 and TRBJ2-3, with 8 positions matching TRBD2. Germline CDR1 and CDR2: SGHTA and FQGTGA. The CDR3 is 15 amino acids. V lost 2 bases, J lost 6 bases, and 7 bases stayed unmatched. CDR3 region: CASSLVAGTGDTQYF. CDR3 coding DNA: TGTGCCAGCAGCTTAGTAGCGGGAACTGGTGATACGCAGTATTTT.

The V call is TRBV13, the J call TRBJ1-1, with D possibly TRBD1 on 5 matching bases. CDR1 is PRHDT, CDR2 FYEKMQ, per germline (reference sequence). The CDR3 covers 13 residues. Trimming pared 4 bases from V and 0 bases from J, leaving 6 bases between. The CDR3 DNA sequence: TGTGCCAGCAGCTGGACATTGAACACTGAAGCTTTCTTT. It codes for CASSWTLNTEAFF.

The rearrangement links TRBV9 to TRBJ1-5, with 8 bases fitting TRBD1. Germline CDR1 reads SGDLS; CDR2 reads YYNGEE. The CDR3 is made up of 15 amino acids. Trimming cost V 3 bases and J 5 bases; bases outside gene matches: 7. CDR3 in DNA: TGTGCCAGCAGCGCTGACGGACAGGGTCATCAGCCCCAGCATTTT. Protein sequence: CASSADGQGHQPQHF.

V usage is TRBV7-9 and J usage is TRBJ1-5; a weak D match, TRBD1 (5 bases). The CDR3 contains 14 residues. The germline CDR1 and CDR2 sequences are SEHNR and FQNEAQ (reference sequence). V was shortened by 5 bases and J by 4 bases, with 12 bases between the two germline ends. CDR3 sequence: CASSGGVGNQPQHF. CDR3 sequence (DNA): TGTGCCAGCAGCGGGGGGGTAGGGAATCAGCCCCAGCATTTT.

This clone was seen just once. The genes are TRBV11-2 and TRBJ2-7; 11 nucleotides line up with TRBD2. The ends lost 2 bases at V and 4 bases at J; junction bases unmatched: 4. Germline lookup yields CDR1 SGHAT and CDR2 FQNNGV. The CDR3 spans 15 residues. Written as DNA, the CDR3 is TGTGCCAGCAGCTTAAAGGCTAGCGGGAGGTACGAGCAGTACTTC. Translation: CASSLKASGRYEQYF.

The V gene is TRBV7-2, the J gene TRBJ2-7, with no clear D. Trimming left V 0 bases short and J 4 bases short, with 7 bases between. This CDR3 has 13 amino acids. Germline loops: CDR1 SGHTA, CDR2 FQGNSA. The CDR3 loop reads CASSLAFGYEQYF. CDR3 sequence (DNA): TGTGCCAGCAGCTTAGCGTTCGGATACGAGCAGTACTTC.

This chain uses TRBV4-1 with TRBJ2-3, with 7 bases fitting TRBD1. Germline-derived CDR1 and CDR2 are MGHRA and YSYEKL. This CDR3 contains 16 residues. The junction had 7 bases not matched to a gene; V was cut back by 4 bases and J by 0 bases. The CDR3 protein is CASSPPQTGSTDTQYF. CDR3 nucleotide sequence: TGCGCCAGCAGCCCCCCCCAGACAGGGAGCACAGATACGCAGTATTTT.

The gene calls are TRBV28 and TRBJ2-7; tentatively, D is TRBD2 (6 bases). V shed 4 bases and J shed 12 bases, with 16 bases lying between them. Germline lookup yields CDR1 MDHEN and CDR2 SYDVKM. The CDR3 totals 12 residues. CDR3 amino acids: CASSSGGYRGYF. The DNA for the CDR3 is TGTGCCAGCAGTTCCGGAGGGTATCGGGGGTACTTC.

The chain employs TRBV28 and TRBJ2-7; D perhaps matches TRBD2 (5 bases). The germline V and J ends were trimmed by 9 bases and 2 bases, with 11 bases remaining between them. This CDR3 contains 12 residues. The germline V gene encodes CDR1 MDHEN and CDR2 SYDVKM. The CDR3 loop is CASQDSAYEQYF. CDR3 nucleotides: TGTGCCAGTCAGGACTCAGCCTACGAGCAGTACTTC. The full variable domain, its missing parts supplied by reference TRBV28 and TRBJ2-7, is DVKVTQSSRYLVKRTGEKVFLECVQDMDHENMFWYRQDPGLGLRLIYFSYDVKMKEKGDIPEGYSVSREKKERFSLILESASTNQTSMYLCASQDSAYEQYFGPGTRLTVT.

This chain uses TRBV11-2 with TRBJ2-2; the D is unclear. Trimming took off 1 base at V and 8 bases at J, with 8 bases between the two ends. There are 13 residues in the CDR3. Germline V gene lookup returns CDR1 SGHAT and CDR2 FQNNGV. The CDR3 is CASSLVWAGELFF. In DNA form, the CDR3 reads TGTGCCAGCAGCTTAGTTTGGGCAGGGGAGCTGTTTTTT.

Here the CDR3 reads CASSHEQETQYF. In DNA form, the CDR3 reads TGCGCCAGCAGCCATGAACAAGAGACCCAGTACTTC. The chain recombines TRBV4-1 with TRBJ2-5; D is unresolved. The CDR3 consists of 12 residues. Germline V gene lookup returns CDR1 MGHRA and CDR2 YSYEKL. Between the trimmed V and J ends, which lost 3 bases and 2 bases, there was a span of 4 bases.

This chain joins TRBV10-3 and TRBJ2-6; D remains ambiguous. The CDR3 covers 12 residues. Trimming pared 7 bases from V and 4 bases from J, leaving 5 bases between. CDR1 ENHRY and CDR2 SYGVKD come from the germline V gene. This chain's CDR3 is CAITAGANVLTF. The CDR3 DNA reads as TGTGCCATCACCGCGGGGGCCAACGTCCTGACTTTC.

In this sample, this clone turned up once. The chain uses TRBV4-1 and TRBJ2-3; D is uncertain. In germline, CDR1 is MGHRA, CDR2 YSYEKL. Trimming took off 6 bases at V and 2 bases at J, with 12 bases between the two ends. CDR3 length: 14 residues. CDR3 bases: TGCGCCAGCAGGGGGATCCCTGCCACAGATACGCAGTATTTT. Translating it yields CASRGIPATDTQYF.

This CDR3 is CASSQGFSTNTGELFF. CDR3 sequence (DNA): TGCGCCAGCAGCCAAGGGTTTTCAACGAACACCGGGGAGCTGTTTTTT. The chain is built from TRBV4-1 and TRBJ2-2; D not certain. The germline V and J ends were trimmed by 1 base and 0 bases, with 9 bases remaining between them. The CDR3 length is 16 residues. Germline V gene lookup returns CDR1 MGHRA and CDR2 YSYEKL.

The genes are TRBV9 and TRBJ2-3, with 8 bases fitting TRBD2. This CDR3 has 15 amino acids. The V and J ends lost 2 bases and 4 bases, in that order; junction bases with no gene match: 6. From germline, CDR1 is SGDLS and CDR2 YYNGEE. The CDR3 nucleotides read TGTGCCAGCAGCGTGAGCGGGAGCCCCCCAGATACGCAGTATTTT. It specifies CASSVSGSPPDTQYF.

CDR3 in amino acids: CASSVGRSYEQYF. CDR3 DNA sequence: TGTGCCAGCTCCGTAGGGCGTTCCTACGAGCAGTACTTC. V gene TRBV18 combines with J gene TRBJ2-7; D call uncertain. The ends were cut back, 6 bases at V and 1 base at J, with 10 bases in the middle. Germline CDR1 reads KGHSH; CDR2 reads LQKENI. The CDR3 has 13 residues.

This clone showed up just once. This chain connects TRBV11-2 to TRBJ1-1, with D possibly TRBD1 on 6 matching bases. The CDR3 extends over 15 amino acids. Looked up from germline, CDR1 is SGHAT and CDR2 is FQNNGV. V lost 2 bases and J lost 1, with 11 bases in between. CDR3 DNA: TGTGCCAGCAGCTTACCCGAGGGGGAGAACACTGAAGCTTTCTTT. This encodes CASSLPEGENTEAFF. Drawing the rest from reference TRBV11-2 and TRBJ1-1, the complete variable domain is EAGVAQSPRYKIIEKRQSVAFWCNPISGHATLYWYQQILGQGPKLLIQFQNNGVVDDSQLPKDRFSAERLKGVDSTLKIQPAKLEDSAVYLCASSLPEGENTEAFFGQGTRLTVV.

V usage is TRBV18 and J usage is TRBJ2-5; possible D gene TRBD1, 6 bases. There are 15 residues in the CDR3. Trimming pared 5 bases from V and 5 bases from J, leaving 18 bases between. Germline V CDR1 and CDR2: KGHSH, LQKENI. CDR3 sequence (DNA): TGTGCCAGCTCATCTTCACCGGACAGAGCGGAGACCCAGTACTTC. Amino acid sequence: CASSSSPDRAETQYF.

The V and J genes are TRBV30 and TRBJ2-7; 8 bases fit TRBD2. The CDR3 runs 14 residues. Germline CDR1 is GTSNPN and CDR2 is SVGIG (reference sequence). The ends lost 0 bases at V and 2 bases at J; junction bases unmatched: 3. The CDR3 region is CAWSVSGGAYEQYF. The CDR3 DNA reads TGTGCCTGGAGTGTATCCGGGGGGGCCTACGAGCAGTACTTC. The entire variable domain, with the rest obtained from reference TRBV30 and TRBJ2-7, is as follows: SQTIHQWPATLVQPVGSPLSLECTVEGTSNPNLYWYRQAAGRGLQLLFYSVGIGQISSEVPQNLSASRPQDRQFILSSKKLLLSDSGFYLCAWSVSGGAYEQYFGPGTRLTVT.

The chain joins TRBV5-1 to TRBJ2-7, with TRBD2 matching 9 bases. Losses at the gene ends were 0 bases for V and 7 bases for J; bases not matched to a gene: 11. Germline CDR1 reads SGHRS; CDR2 reads YFSETQ. The CDR3 extends over 16 amino acids. The CDR3 sequence is CASSLGAGGPLKEQYF. In DNA, the CDR3 is TGCGCCAGCAGCTTGGGAGCGGGAGGTCCCCTTAAAGAGCAGTACTTC.

The genes are TRBV5-1 and TRBJ2-1; 8 bases fit TRBD1. The trim removed 4 bases at V and 8 bases at J, leaving 14 bases unmatched. Germline assignment: CDR1 SGHRS and CDR2 YFSETQ. The CDR3 has 16 amino acids. This CDR3 is CASSVSGQGLGDEQFF. The DNA for the CDR3 is TGCGCCAGCAGCGTATCCGGACAGGGCCTAGGTGATGAGCAGTTCTTC.

V and J are TRBV6-1 and TRBJ2-5, with 8 bases lining up with TRBD1. The CDR3 has 14 residues. Germline-derived CDR1 and CDR2 are MNHNS and SASEGT. V lost 3 bases to trimming and J lost 6 bases; unmatched junction nucleotides: 6. CDR3 in DNA: TGTGCCAGCAGTGACAGACAGGGGCTGAAGACCCAGTACTTC. Protein: CASSDRQGLKTQYF.

This chain joins TRBV4-2 and TRBJ2-3; the D is unclear. The CDR3 loop spans 15 amino acids. Deletions cut 3 bases from V and 1 base from J, with 11 bases between. Germline V gene sequence: CDR1 LGHNA, CDR2 YNFKEQ. In DNA, the CDR3 is TGTGCCAGCAGCCAGGATCTTGGGGGCACAGATACGCAGTATTTT. It encodes CASSQDLGGTDTQYF.

The genes are TRBV7-2 and TRBJ1-6; 7 bases agree with TRBD1. This CDR3 comprises 18 residues. Germline CDR1 and CDR2: SGHTA and FQGNSA. Germline trimming cut 1 base from V and 7 bases from J; bases unmatched to any gene: 13. The CDR3 loop reads CASSLVGQAATGNSPLHF. The CDR3 nucleotides are TGTGCCAGCAGCTTAGTCGGGCAGGCCGCGACAGGGAATTCACCCCTCCACTTT.